This is a list of T cell receptor beta chains from one sample in a study of cytomegalovirus exposure and HLA in healthy donors. Some clones are missing from TCRdb's copy, which holds only in-frame ones; the method was immunoSEQ multiplex PCR. This sample has 200,000 to 250,000 clones, with 76% found just once. The sample was PBMCs. Every receptor here comes from a man younger than 30 in good health and CMV-seronegative. Both conserved end residues are part of each CDR3. The D gene is left open where the match is weak. A row's size may be missing; if present it is once, few, many or a size class.

TRBD2,.,TRBJ2-5,TRBV10-3,TGTGCCGCCGGCGGGGGAGACCAAGAGACCCAGTACTTC,CAAGGGDQETQYF
.,.,TRBJ1-3,TRBV27,TGTGCCAGCAGTTTAGCCTTCGGGGGTGCTGGAAACACCATATATTTT,CASSLAFGGAGNTIYF
.,few,TRBJ2-7,TRBV20-1,TGCAGTGGCGGGAAAGGGGAGGTGCAGTACTTC,CSGGKGEVQYF
.,.,TRBJ1-2,TRBV5-4,TGTGCCAGCAGCACTGGGACACCAAACTATGGCTACACCTTC,CASSTGTPNYGYTF
TRBD2,.,TRBJ2-3,TRBV7-9,TGTGCCAGCAGCTTAGATGGGGGGGTCAGCACAGATACGCAGTATTTT,CASSLDGGVSTDTQYF
.,.,TRBJ1-1,TRBV30,TGTGCCTGGAGTGCGGACACTGAAGCTTTCTTT,CAWSADTEAFF
.,few,TRBJ1-5,TRBV29-1,TGCAGCGTTGGTGGCGAGGGAAATCAGCCCCAGCATTTT,CSVGGEGNQPQHF
TRBD1,once,TRBJ1-2,TRBV28,TGTGCCAGCAGTTTGAGACAGGGGGCTTTTGGCTACACCTTC,CASSLRQGAFGYTF
.,few,TRBJ2-7,TRBV7-9,TGTTCCAGCAGCTCTCCGGGGCTGGGGGCACTCTCCGAGCAGTACTTC,CSSSSPGLGALSEQYF
.,.,TRBJ2-2,TRBV7-7,TGTGCTAGCAGCACCACTAGCTCCGCGAACACCGGGGAGCTGTTTTTT,CASSTTSSANTGELFF
.,.,TRBJ1-4,TRBV2,TGTGCCAGCTCCCGGGGGGTAAATGAAAAACTGTTTTTT,CASSRGVNEKLFF
.,once,TRBJ2-1,TRBV7-9,TGTGCCAGCAGCTTAGCGGCTAGCTCCTACAATGAGCAGTTCTTC,CASSLAASSYNEQFF
.,few,TRBJ2-5,TRBV2,TGTGCCAGCAGTGACCCCGGGCAGGGAGAGACCCAGTACTTC,CASSDPGQGETQYF
TRBD1,.,TRBJ1-6,TRBV30,TGTGCCTGGAGTGCTAGACAGGGCAGTTCACCCCTCCACTTT,CAWSARQGSSPLHF
TRBD2,.,TRBJ2-1,TRBV2,TGTGCCAGCAGATCCGGGACTAGCGGGAGGGCCTTGTACAATGAGCAGTTCTTC,CASRSGTSGRALYNEQFF
.,.,TRBJ1-2,TRBV7-2,TGTGCCAGCACCGGCGGGATTAACGCCGATGGCTACACCTTC,CASTGGINADGYTF
TRBD2,.,TRBJ2-1,TRBV5-1,TGCGCCAGCAGCTTGGCGGTAGCGGGAGGGCCCCACAATGAGCAGTTCTTC,CASSLAVAGGPHNEQFF
.,once,TRBJ2-7,TRBV5-5,TGTGCCAGCAGCTTGGAAGGGGACGAGCAGTACTTC,CASSLEGDEQYF
.,once,TRBJ1-1,TRBV19,TGTGCCAGTACCTCTGATAGAATGAACACTGAAGCTTTCTTT,CASTSDRMNTEAFF
.,.,TRBJ2-7,TRBV12-5,TGTGCTAGTGGTAGGGGGGGTTGGGAGCAGTACTTC,CASGRGGWEQYF
TRBD1,.,TRBJ1-1,TRBV28,TGTGCCAGCAGCTGGTCGGAAGGGGGCATGAACACTGAAGCTTTCTTT,CASSWSEGGMNTEAFF
.,.,TRBJ2-1,TRBV28,TGTGCCAGCAGTTTGTGGGTTTCGGGTGAGCAGTTCTTC,CASSLWVSGEQFF
.,.,TRBJ1-2,TRBV28,TGTGCCAGCAGTCAAGCAGGGGCATATGGCTACACCTTC,CASSQAGAYGYTF
TRBD1,.,TRBJ2-5,TRBV18,TGTGCCAGCTCACGGACAGGCGACCAAGAGACCCAGTACTTC,CASSRTGDQETQYF
TRBD2,.,TRBJ2-7,TRBV10-2,TGCGCCAGCAAACTAGCGGGATCGATAGAGCAGTACTTC,CASKLAGSIEQYF
TRBD2,.,TRBJ2-1,TRBV7-3,TGTGCCAGCAGCTTAATGGGACTAGCGGGAGACACTGAGCAGTTCTTC,CASSLMGLAGDTEQFF
TRBD1,.,TRBJ2-1,TRBV27,TGTGCCAGCAGTTCCGGGACAGGGTCCTACAATGAGCAGTTCTTC,CASSSGTGSYNEQFF
TRBD2,.,TRBJ2-1,TRBV7-6,TGTGCCAGCAGCGCCGCTAGCGGGAGCCACAATGAGCAGTTCTTC,CASSAASGSHNEQFF
TRBD1,.,TRBJ1-1,TRBV6-6,TGTGCCAGCAGTTACTCGGACAGGGCGGGAGCTTTCTTT,CASSYSDRAGAFF
.,.,TRBJ1-1,TRBV27,TGTGCCAGCAGTGCAATCCGAGCTTTTAACACTGAAGCTTTCTTT,CASSAIRAFNTEAFF
TRBD1,.,TRBJ2-7,TRBV27,TGTGCCAGCAGTTTAAAAACCGGGACAGGAGTCTCCTACGAGCAGTACTTC,CASSLKTGTGVSYEQYF
.,.,TRBJ2-1,TRBV27,TGTGCCAGCAGTTCACCGTTTACAAGTTACAATGAGCAGTTCTTC,CASSSPFTSYNEQFF
.,.,TRBJ1-1,TRBV28,TGTGCCAGCAGTTTGGGGGGGGCGCTGGGCACTGAAGCTTTCTTT,CASSLGGALGTEAFF
TRBD1,.,TRBJ2-3,TRBV6-5,TGTGCCAGCGGGGACAGCCTGAGGGGAGATACGCAGTATTTT,CASGDSLRGDTQYF
.,.,TRBJ2-1,TRBV19,TGTGCCAGTAGGGGAGGATCGGAGGTCTACAATGAGCAGTTCTTC,CASRGGSEVYNEQFF
.,.,TRBJ2-2,TRBV7-3,TGTGCCAGCAGCTTTTGGCAGGGAGGCGGGGAGCTGTTTTTT,CASSFWQGGGELFF
TRBD2,few,TRBJ2-5,TRBV2,TGTGCCAGCAGTCTCCTCGTCGGGAGGCAAGAGACCCAGTACTTC,CASSLLVGRQETQYF
TRBD1,.,TRBJ2-2,TRBV7-8,TGTGCCAGCAGCCCCACAAACAGGGGGTTCACCGGGGAGCTGTTTTTT,CASSPTNRGFTGELFF
TRBD2,few,TRBJ2-3,TRBV28,TGTGCCAGCAGTTACCCAGGACTAGCGGGAGGGCCCACAGATACGCAGTATTTT,CASSYPGLAGGPTDTQYF
.,few,TRBJ2-2,TRBV6-1,TGTGCCAGCAGTGAAGGCCCAGGCACGAACACCGGGGAGCTGTTTTTT,CASSEGPGTNTGELFF
.,once,TRBJ2-3,TRBV7-3,TGTGCCAGCAGCCCTATAGCGGAGCCTTTTGATACGCAGTATTTT,CASSPIAEPFDTQYF